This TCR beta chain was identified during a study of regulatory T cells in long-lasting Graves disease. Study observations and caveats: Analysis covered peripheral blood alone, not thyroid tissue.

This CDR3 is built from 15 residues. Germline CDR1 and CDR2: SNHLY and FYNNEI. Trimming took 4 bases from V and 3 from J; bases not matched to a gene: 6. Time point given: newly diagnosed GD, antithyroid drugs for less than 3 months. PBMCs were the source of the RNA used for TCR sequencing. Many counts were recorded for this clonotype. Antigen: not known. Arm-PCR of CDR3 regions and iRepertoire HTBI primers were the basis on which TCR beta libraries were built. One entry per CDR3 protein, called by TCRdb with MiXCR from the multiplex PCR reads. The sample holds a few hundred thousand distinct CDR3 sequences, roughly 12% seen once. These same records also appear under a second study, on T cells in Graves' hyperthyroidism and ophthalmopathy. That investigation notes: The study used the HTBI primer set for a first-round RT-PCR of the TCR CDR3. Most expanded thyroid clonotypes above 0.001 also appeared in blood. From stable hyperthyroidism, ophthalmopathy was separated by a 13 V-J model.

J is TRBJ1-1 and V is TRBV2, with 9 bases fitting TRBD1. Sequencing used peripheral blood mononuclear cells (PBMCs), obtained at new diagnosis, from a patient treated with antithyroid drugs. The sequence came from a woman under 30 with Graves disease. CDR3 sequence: CASSARDRADTEAFF. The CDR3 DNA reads TGTGCCAGCAGTGCCCGGGACAGGGCGGACACTGAAGCTTTCTTT.